This is a list of T cell receptor beta chains from one sample in a study of shared T cell receptors in the human thymus. Profiled with immunoSEQ multiplex PCR; TCRdb holds only in-frame clones, not every one. The sample contains some 700,000 clones, roughly 88% of which appear only once. These data were also filed under a second study, of human thymus T cells.

Sequencing input: thymocytes. These receptors were collected from a boy under two years old with a congenital heart defect. Each CDR3 is given with its conserved first and last residue. Fields, in order: clone size, V gene, CDR3 length, J gene, D gene, CDR3 protein, CDR3 DNA. D genes are given only for firm matches. Not all rows give a size; the values are once, few, many and, for expanded clones, a class.

>.|TRBV25-1|15|TRBJ2-7|TRBD2
CASSPTAGANYEQYF
TGTGCCAGCAGTCCTACAGCGGGAGCCAACTACGAGCAGTACTTC
>once|TRBV4-2|17|TRBJ1-5|.
CASSQDWGRGGNQPQHF
TGTGCCAGCAGCCAAGATTGGGGTCGGGGGGGCAATCAGCCCCAGCATTTT
>.|TRBV27|15|TRBJ1-3|.
CASSLRPTSGNTIYF
TGTGCCAGCAGTCTACGCCCCACCTCTGGAAACACCATATATTTT
>few|TRBV5-8|18|TRBJ1-2|.
CASSLGSGGRQVYYGYTF
TGTGCCAGCAGCTTGGGAAGCGGGGGGCGGCAGGTCTACTATGGCTACACCTTC
>once|TRBV4-1|17|TRBJ1-4|TRBD1
CASSQETKGATNEKLFF
TGCGCCAGCAGCCAAGAAACAAAGGGGGCGACTAATGAAAAACTGTTTTTT
>.|TRBV7-2|18|TRBJ1-1|.
CASRGFGQLGGMNTEAFF
TGTGCCAGCAGAGGCTTTGGGCAGCTGGGGGGGATGAACACTGAAGCTTTCTTT
>.|TRBV27|14|TRBJ2-1|TRBD1
CASSSGTGFHEQFF
TGTGCCAGCAGTTCCGGGACAGGGTTCCATGAGCAGTTCTTC
>.|TRBV14|15|TRBJ1-4|.
CASSHMTATNEKLFF
TGTGCCAGCAGCCATATGACAGCAACTAATGAAAAACTGTTTTTT
>.|TRBV2|17|TRBJ2-1|.
CASSEGLEGGTQNEQFF
TGTGCCAGCAGTGAAGGCCTTGAGGGAGGAACCCAGAATGAGCAGTTCTTC
>.|TRBV19|15|TRBJ2-1|.
CASSIHREQQNEQFF
TGTGCCAGTAGTATCCACAGGGAGCAACAGAATGAGCAGTTCTTC
>few|TRBV11-2|14|TRBJ2-3|.
CASSLASETDTQYF
TGTGCCAGCAGCTTGGCCTCGGAGACAGATACGCAGTATTTT